The present T cell receptor beta chain was sequenced within a study of monozygotic twins with inflammatory bowel disease. Reprocessing the 5' RACE reads, TCRdb reports a single entry for every CDR3 protein and omits DNA. The listing records 200,000 to 250,000 distinct CDR3 sequences. The germline CDR1 and CDR2 sequences are SGHAT and FQNNGV. The CDR3 extends over 18 amino acids. The chain couples TRBV11-2 to TRBJ2-1; TCRdb proposes TRBD1, but this gene call is untestable without DNA. The receptor was derived from a human donor with ulcerative colitis or Crohn's disease, or a healthy co-twin of an affected twin (not recorded which). Material: blood. The CDR3: CASSFLFPGQGSYNEQFF.